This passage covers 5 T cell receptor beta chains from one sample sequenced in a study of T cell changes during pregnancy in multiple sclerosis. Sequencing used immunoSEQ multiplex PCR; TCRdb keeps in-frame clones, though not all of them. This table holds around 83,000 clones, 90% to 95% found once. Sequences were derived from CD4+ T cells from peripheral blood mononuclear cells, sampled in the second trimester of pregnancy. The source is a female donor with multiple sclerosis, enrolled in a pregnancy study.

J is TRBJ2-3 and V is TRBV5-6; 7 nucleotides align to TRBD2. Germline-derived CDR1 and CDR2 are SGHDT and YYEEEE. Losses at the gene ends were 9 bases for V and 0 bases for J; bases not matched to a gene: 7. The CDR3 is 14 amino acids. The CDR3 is CATPGGPSTDTQYF. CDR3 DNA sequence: TGTGCCACCCCGGGAGGACCTAGCACAGATACGCAGTATTTT. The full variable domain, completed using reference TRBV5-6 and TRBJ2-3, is DAGVTQSPTHLIKTRGQQVTLRCSPKSGHDTVSWYQQALGQGPQFIFQYYEEEERQRGNFPDRFSGHQFPNYSSELNVNALLLGDSALYLCATPGGPSTDTQYFGPGTRLTVL.

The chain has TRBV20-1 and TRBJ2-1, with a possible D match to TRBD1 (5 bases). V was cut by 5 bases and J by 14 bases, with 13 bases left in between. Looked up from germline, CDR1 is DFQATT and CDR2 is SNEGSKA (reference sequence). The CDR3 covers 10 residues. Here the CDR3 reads CSASRGREFF. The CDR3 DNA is TGCAGTGCTTCAAGGGGTAGGGAGTTCTTC.

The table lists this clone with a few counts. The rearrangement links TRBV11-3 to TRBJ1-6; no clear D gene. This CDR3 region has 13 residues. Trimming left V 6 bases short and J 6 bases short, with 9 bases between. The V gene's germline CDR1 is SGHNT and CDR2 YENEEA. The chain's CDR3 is CASRDRSNSPLHF. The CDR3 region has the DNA TGTGCCAGCAGGGATCGGAGTAATTCACCCCTCCACTTT.

The DNA for the CDR3 is TGTGCCAGCAGCTTATCCCGACCTGGGGGGGAGACCCAGTACTTC. Amino acids: CASSLSRPGGETQYF. This chain links TRBV7-2 with TRBJ2-5; perhaps TRBD2 as D (6 bases). V was cut by 2 bases and J by 5 bases, with 15 bases left in between. Germline assignment: CDR1 SGHTA and CDR2 FQGNSA. CDR3 size: 15 residues.

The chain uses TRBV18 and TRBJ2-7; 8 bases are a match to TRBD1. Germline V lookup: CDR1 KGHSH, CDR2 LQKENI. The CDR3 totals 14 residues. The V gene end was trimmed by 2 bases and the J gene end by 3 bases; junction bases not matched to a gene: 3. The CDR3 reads CASSPGTGLYEQYF. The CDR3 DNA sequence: TGTGCCAGCTCACCAGGGACAGGTCTCTACGAGCAGTACTTC. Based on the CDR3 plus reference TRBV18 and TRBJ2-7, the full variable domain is NAGVMQNPRHLVRRRGQEARLRCSPMKGHSHVYWYRQLPEEGLKFMVYLQKENIIDESGMPKERFSAEFPKEGPSILRIQQVVRGDSAAYFCASSPGTGLYEQYFGPGTRLTVT.